The next 20 T cell receptor beta chains were all read from a single sample in a study of glioma-infiltrating T cells after dendritic cell vaccination. Some clones are missing from TCRdb's copy, which holds only in-frame ones; the method was immunoSEQ multiplex PCR. The sample has about 73,000 clones; roughly 82% are singletons. Sequencing used blood, obtained before dendritic cell vaccination. Source of these receptors: a human donor with glioblastoma.

The chain combines TRBV7-2 with TRBJ2-1; a weak D match, TRBD2 (6 bases). The CDR3 consists of 16 residues. Germline CDR1 is SGHTA and CDR2 is FQGNSA. V lost 2 bases and J 0 bases, leaving 11 bases between the germline ends. The CDR3 protein is CASSLKLASSYNEQFF. CDR3 DNA sequence: TGTGCCAGCAGCTTAAAGCTAGCGAGCTCCTACAATGAGCAGTTCTTC.

This chain joins TRBV7-9 and TRBJ2-1; no clear D. CDR3 length: 15 residues. V was clipped by 3 bases and J by 2 bases, with 11 bases between them. CDR1 and CDR2 from the germline V gene are SEHNR and FQNEAQ (reference sequence). CDR3 nucleotide sequence: TGTGCCAGCAGCTTCGAGAAAGCTGCCTACAATGAGCAGTTCTTC. Translated, it gives CASSFEKAAYNEQFF. The full variable domain, its missing parts supplied by reference TRBV7-9 and TRBJ2-1, is DTGVSQNPRHKITKRGQNVTFRCDPISEHNRLYWYRQTLGQGPEFLTYFQNEAQLEKSRLLSDRFSAERPKGSFSTLEIQRTEQGDSAMYLCASSFEKAAYNEQFFGPGTRLTVL.

Comments on this clone: The sample has other DNA sequences that encode this CDR3 too. The chain joins TRBV11-3 to TRBJ2-3; D call uncertain. CDR3 length equals 14 residues. Trimming shortened V by 5 bases and J by 0 bases, and 9 bases separated the two germline ends. Germline lookup yields CDR1 SGHNT and CDR2 YENEEA. The CDR3 loop reads CASSLTSSTDTQYF. The CDR3 DNA sequence: TGTGCCAGCAGCCTGACATCTAGCACAGATACGCAGTATTTT.

The chain has TRBV7-9 and TRBJ2-1; TRBD2 aligns across 8 bases. Germline CDR1 reads SEHNR; CDR2 reads FQNEAQ (reference sequence). Trimming at V came to 4 bases and at J to 5 bases, leaving 10 bases not matched to a gene. The CDR3 spans 16 residues. The CDR3 spells CASSYAGGGAHNEQFF. The CDR3 DNA reads TGTGCCAGCAGCTATGCGGGGGGCGGCGCCCACAATGAGCAGTTCTTC.

The rearrangement joins TRBV27 to TRBJ1-2; D not resolved. Deletions cut 6 bases from V and 4 bases from J, with 9 bases between. Germline V gene sequence: CDR1 MNHEY, CDR2 SMNVEV (reference sequence). The CDR3 runs 12 residues. DNA for the CDR3: TGTGCCAGCAGCCAGTGGAGCTATGGCTACACCTTC. It specifies CASSQWSYGYTF.

J is TRBJ1-2 and V is TRBV6-1, with 8 bases identical to TRBD1. J lost 6 bases, V lost 2 bases, and 2 bases had no gene match. Germline V gene sequence: CDR1 MNHNS, CDR2 SASEGT. The CDR3 contains 13 residues. CDR3 sequence (DNA): TGTGCCAGCAGTGAACCGACAGGGGATGGCTACACCTTC. It is translated as CASSEPTGDGYTF.

The DNA of the CDR3 is TGTGCCAGCAGTGCTGCGAGGGACTTCCAGAGCCTATATTTT. Its protein product is CASSAARDFQSLYF. The rearrangement links TRBV6-5 to TRBJ1-3; weak D call: TRBD1 (5 bases). Germline V gene data show CDR1 as MNHEY and CDR2 as SVGAGI. V dropped 5 bases and J dropped 14 bases, with 22 bases sitting between them. The CDR3 has 14 amino acids.

The chain employs TRBV15 and TRBJ2-7, with D tentatively TRBD1 (5 bases). Germline lookup yields CDR1 LNHNV and CDR2 YYDKDF (reference sequence). Trimming removed 8 bases at V and 6 bases at J, with 17 bases between. This CDR3 is 13 amino acids long. The CDR3 spells CATGAGYTSEQYV. For the CDR3, the DNA is TGTGCCACCGGGGCAGGATATACGTCCGAGCAGTACGTC.

The chain links TRBV19 to TRBJ1-1; D remains ambiguous. This CDR3 has 12 amino acids. Germline CDR1 and CDR2: LNHDA and SQIVND (reference sequence). Deletions cut 10 bases from V and 4 bases from J, with 13 bases between. CDR3 nucleotide sequence: TGTGCCACCTCAGGCGGGGTCACTGAAGCTTTCTTT. It codes for CATSGGVTEAFF.

CDR3 in amino acids: CASSGRQGTRYNEQFF. Here the CDR3 DNA reads TGCGCCAGCAGCGGACGACAGGGCACGAGATACAATGAGCAGTTCTTC. The chain is built from TRBV5-1 and TRBJ2-1; 7 nucleotides align to TRBD1. V was clipped by 4 bases and J by 4 bases; unmatched bases: 11. The CDR3 extends over 16 amino acids. Germline V gene lookup returns CDR1 SGHRS and CDR2 YFSETQ.

The rearrangement joins TRBV27 to TRBJ2-1; D is perhaps TRBD1 (5 bases). CDR1 MNHEY and CDR2 SMNVEV come from the germline V gene (reference sequence). The CDR3 has 14 amino acids. The germline V and J ends were trimmed by 5 bases and 5 bases, with 13 bases remaining between them. The CDR3, as DNA: TGTGCCAGCAGTCCCTGGACATCCAACAATGAGCAGTTCTTC. Encoded protein: CASSPWTSNNEQFF.

The chain combines TRBV20-1 with TRBJ1-2; TRBD1 is a possible D gene (5 bases). The V gene's germline CDR1 is DFQATT and CDR2 SNEGSKA (reference sequence). V was clipped by 6 bases and J by 8 bases, with 13 bases between them. This CDR3 is 11 amino acids long. The CDR3 loop is CSARAEEGYTF. CDR3 nucleotide sequence: TGCAGTGCCAGGGCGGAAGAGGGCTACACCTTC.

This clone showed up just once. CDR3 protein: CASSTTFDRDSEKLFF. CDR3 in DNA: TGTGCCAGTAGCACAACCTTCGACAGGGACTCGGAAAAACTGTTTTTT. The gene calls are TRBV19 and TRBJ1-4; 7 bases are shared with TRBD1. The V and J ends lost 6 bases and 8 bases, in that order; junction bases with no gene match: 15. The CDR3 totals 16 residues. In germline, CDR1 is LNHDA, CDR2 SQIVND (reference sequence).

In nucleotides, the CDR3 is TGTGCCAGCAGCTTAGGACTCACACCTGAAGCTTTCTTT. Its translation: CASSLGLTPEAFF. The genes are TRBV7-9 and TRBJ1-1; no reliable D call. The CDR3 has 13 residues. With 1 base removed from V and 6 bases from J, the gap between germline ends came to 9 bases. The V gene's germline CDR1 is SEHNR and CDR2 FQNEAQ (reference sequence).

This clone appeared once. The chain joins TRBV2 to TRBJ1-1; TRBD1 agrees at 7 bases. The J segment lost 2 bases and the V segment lost 5 bases, leaving 5 bases of the junction unmatched. The CDR3 is made up of 14 amino acids. Germline CDR1 SNHLY, CDR2 FYNNEI. In DNA, the CDR3 is TGTGCCAGCAGTCCTCGACAGGGCAACACTGAAGCTTTCTTT. Protein: CASSPRQGNTEAFF.

The CDR3 DNA sequence: TGTGCCAGCAGTGATCGGGAGACCCAGTACTTC. Its translation: CASSDRETQYF. The V gene is TRBV25-1, the J gene TRBJ2-5; D gene uncertain. The ends were cut back, 3 bases at V and 5 bases at J, with 4 bases in the middle. The CDR3 runs 11 residues. Germline CDR1 reads MGHDK; CDR2 reads SYGVNS.

This chain links TRBV5-1 with TRBJ2-3; TRBD2 aligns across 7 bases. CDR3 length: 19 amino acids. The germline CDR1 and CDR2 sequences are SGHRS and YFSETQ. With 3 bases clipped from V and 1 base from J, the junction kept 17 bases outside the gene matches. The CDR3 coding sequence is TGCGCCAGCAGCTCACCCCCAGGAGCGGGGAAGGGCGGCACAGATACGCAGTATTTT. Protein product: CASSSPPGAGKGGTDTQYF.

This clone showed up just once. The CDR3 protein is CASSSLTGGGYGYTF. CDR3 coding DNA: TGTGCCAGCAGTTCCCTAACAGGGGGCGGCTATGGCTACACCTTC. J is TRBJ1-2 and V is TRBV27; 9 positions agree with TRBD1. The length of the CDR3 is 15 residues. The germline CDR1 and CDR2 sequences are MNHEY and SMNVEV (reference sequence). V lost 4 bases and J lost 4; bases outside the gene matches: 7.

This rearrangement joins TRBV9 to TRBJ1-3; 9 positions agree with TRBD1. This CDR3 is built from 17 residues. CDR1 and CDR2 from the germline V gene are SGDLS and YYNGEE. V trimming: 0 bases; J trimming: 4 bases; junction bases outside the gene matches: 8. CDR3 amino acids: CASSVAEQGALGNTIYF. The CDR3, as DNA: TGTGCCAGCAGCGTAGCGGAACAGGGGGCGCTAGGAAACACCATATATTTT.

This clone appeared a few times. This chain links TRBV19 with TRBJ2-1; 7 bases are shared with TRBD1. The CDR3 spans 15 residues. Germline CDR1 is LNHDA and CDR2 is SQIVND (reference sequence). The V segment lost 1 base and the J segment 4 bases; nucleotides outside the gene matches: 4. The CDR3 coding sequence is TGTGCCAGTAGTATAGCGAGGGGGCCGTACAATGAGCAGTTCTTC. Amino acid sequence: CASSIARGPYNEQFF.